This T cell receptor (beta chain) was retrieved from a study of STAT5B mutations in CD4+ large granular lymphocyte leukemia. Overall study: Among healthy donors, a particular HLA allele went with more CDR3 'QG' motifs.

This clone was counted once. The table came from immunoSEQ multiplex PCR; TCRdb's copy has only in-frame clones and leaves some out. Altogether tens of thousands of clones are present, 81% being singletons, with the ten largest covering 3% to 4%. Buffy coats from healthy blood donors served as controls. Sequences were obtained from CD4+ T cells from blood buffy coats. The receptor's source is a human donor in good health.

The CDR3 spells CASTVGVSYEQYF. In nucleotides, the CDR3 is TGTGCCAGCACCGTTGGGGTATCCTACGAGCAGTACTTC. The chain has TRBV6-6 and TRBJ2-7; no definite D call. This CDR3 spans 13 amino acids. Germline V gives CDR1 MNHNY, CDR2 SVGAGI (reference sequence). The V gene lost 7 bases and the J gene lost 1 base, with 11 bases spanning the gap.